This T cell receptor beta chain was found in a study of blood T cell repertoires in COVID-19. TCRdb's copy holds only in-frame clones and misses some; the assay was immunoSEQ multiplex PCR. The sample carries 490,000 or so clones, 75% to 90% recorded once. The study drew participants aged about 18 to 89 years from 20 to 30 US areas. J was trimmed by 6 bases and V by 4 bases; bases with no gene match: 6. The germline V gene encodes CDR1 SGDLS and CDR2 YYNGEE. The CDR3 spans 15 residues. V and J are TRBV9 and TRBJ1-6; TRBD1 agrees at 8 bases. Sequencing used PBMCs or T cells enriched from blood (not recorded which). The sequence derives from a woman aged 60 to 75 who had recovered from COVID-19. In DNA form, the CDR3 reads TGTGCCAGCAGCCCAAACAGGGGGGCTAATTCACCCCTCCACTTT. Translating gives CASSPNRGANSPLHF.